These 2 T cell receptor beta chains were all obtained from the same sample, sequenced in a study of OX40 agonist ivuxolimab in advanced cancers. TCRdb's copy holds only in-frame clones and misses some; the assay was immunoSEQ multiplex PCR. The data show tens of thousands of clones, 78% seen once. Sequencing used CD4+ or CD8+ T cells sorted from blood, obtained in a trial of the OX40 agonist ivuxolimab. Receptors were obtained from an adult with an advanced solid tumor such as melanoma, head and neck, liver or kidney cancer.

The chain couples TRBV5-5 to TRBJ1-5; 7 nucleotides match TRBD1. This CDR3 comprises 17 residues. V shed 4 bases, J shed 0 bases, and the junction held 10 bases outside the gene matches. CDR1 and CDR2 (germline): SGHKS, YYEKEE (reference sequence). The CDR3 DNA is TGTGCCAGCAGCGGTGGGACAGTTTCATATAGCAATCAGCCCCAGCATTTT. Residues: CASSGGTVSYSNQPQHF.

The CDR3 sequence is CASSSRGRVGSPLHF. The CDR3 DNA follows: TGTGCCAGCAGCTCCAGGGGGCGTGTGGGGTCACCCCTCCACTTT. The genes are TRBV7-9 and TRBJ1-6; 8 positions agree with TRBD1. Looked up from germline, CDR1 is SEHNR and CDR2 is FQNEAQ (reference sequence). The CDR3 runs 15 residues. Trimming cost V 4 bases and J 10 bases; bases outside gene matches: 9.